This T cell receptor beta chain was obtained from a study of liver allograft versus peripheral blood T cells. Study summary: Recipients' peripheral blood supplied the T cell receptor repertoires against which those in transplanted livers were compared.

CDR3 length equals 16 residues. Germline CDR1 reads SQVTM; CDR2 reads ANQGSEA. V dropped 7 bases and J dropped 0; count of bases not matched to a gene: 11. TCRdb reprocessed the reads via MiXCR and lists one record per CDR3 protein. Among 13,000 or so distinct CDR3 sequences listed, less than 20% were seen once. This clonotype counts as medium-sized (0.01 to 0.1%). The gene calls are TRBV29-1 and TRBJ2-2; 7 positions match TRBD1. This clonotype was sampled from a human patient who had a liver transplant. Some T cells may have come from the graft donor. The CDR3 nucleotides are TGCAGCGCCCAAGGGTACGGGACAGCGAACACCGGGGAGCTGTTTTTT. This gives the protein CSAQGYGTANTGELFF.